One T cell receptor (beta chain) is described in this entry. The source of the sample is a study of T cells in Graves' hyperthyroidism and ophthalmopathy. RNA transcripts yielded amplified TCR beta CDR3 regions. The study used the HTBI primer set for a first-round RT-PCR of the TCR CDR3. TCRdb reprocessed the multiplex PCR reads via MiXCR and lists one record per CDR3 protein. Of about 700,000 distinct CDR3 sequences listed, 11% to 15% are singletons. This CDR3 has 13 residues. V lost 7 bases to trimming and J lost 2 bases, with 12 bases between them. The chain uses TRBV12-3 or TRBV12-4 and TRBJ2-7; a weak D match, TRBD1 (6 bases). The sequencing input was blood. The TCR sequence derives from a woman aged 18-29 years with Graves' hyperthyroidism. The CDR3 DNA is TGTGCCAGCAAGACAGGACGGACCTACGAGCAGTACTTC. Residues: CASKTGRTYEQYF.